The source of this T cell receptor beta chain is a study of blood T cells in healthy people across ages. It was around 10 milliliters of peripheral blood that were drawn from each donor. In germline, CDR1 is SGHRS, CDR2 YFSETQ. Trimming removed 3 bases from V and 4 bases from J, with 16 bases in between. This CDR3 has 15 amino acids. The table lists this clonotype with a few counts. Its matching antigen is unknown. A second about 7 to 11 cycle PCR used barcoded and J-beta primers. Via MiXCR, TCRdb re-called the 5' RACE reads, giving one row per CDR3 protein. Among over 1,500,000 distinct CDR3 sequences, 39% were seen once, and the ten largest hold 20% to 25%. Study results and limitations: Naive CD4+ cell counts and diversity both ran higher in long-lived than in aged donors. The lack of PBMC sorting stopped any conclusive naive versus antigen-experienced comparison.

This clonotype was obtained from a human donor in good health. The sample comprised blood. This chain joins TRBV5-1 and TRBJ2-5; D possibly matches TRBD1 or TRBD2 (7 bases each). The CDR3, as DNA: TGCGCCAGCAGCTCCCAGGGGGGGGGAGGAGAGACCCAGTACTTC. Encoded protein: CASSSQGGGGETQYF.